The 25 T cell receptor beta chains given below trace back to one sample, sequenced in a study of T cell responses to AZD1222 COVID-19 vaccine. Using immunoSEQ multiplex PCR, the repertoire was profiled, and TCRdb retains in-frame clones only, with some absent. The table lists 95,000 to 100,000 clones, over 85% of them singletons. The sequencing here drew on peripheral blood, taken on day 0 of AZD1222 vaccination. These receptors were taken from an adult in good health.

The chain has TRBV6-5 and TRBJ2-1; 9 bases align to TRBD2. Germline CDR1 MNHEY, CDR2 SVGAGI. Germline trimming cut 6 bases from V and 7 bases from J; bases unmatched to any gene: 7. The CDR3 has 14 residues. The CDR3 DNA follows: TGTGCCAGCAGGTTAGCGGGAGTAGGAAATGAGCAGTTCTTC. This sequence encodes CASRLAGVGNEQFF.

In its sample, this clone was seen many times. This chain links TRBV6-2 or TRBV6-3 with TRBJ1-1; D remains unclear. This CDR3 is 14 amino acids long. Trimming removed 0 bases at V and 4 bases at J, with 9 bases between. CDR1 and CDR2 from the germline V gene are MNHEY and SVGEGT. Written as DNA, the CDR3 is TGTGCCAGCAGTTACTCGGAGGGTCCCACTGAAGCTTTCTTT. Translated: CASSYSEGPTEAFF.

V is TRBV28 and J is TRBJ1-5, with D possibly TRBD1 on 5 matching bases. V lost 2 bases to trimming and J lost 5 bases, with 10 bases between them. Germline assignment: CDR1 MDHEN and CDR2 SYDVKM. This CDR3 spans 14 amino acids. CDR3 loop: CASSLGGEHQPQHF. CDR3 DNA sequence: TGTGCCAGCAGTTTAGGGGGGGAGCATCAGCCCCAGCATTTT. The full variable domain, rest sourced from reference TRBV28 and TRBJ1-5, is DVKVTQSSRYLVKRTGEKVFLECVQDMDHENMFWYRQDPGLGLRLIYFSYDVKMKEKGDIPEGYSVSREKKERFSLILESASTNQTSMYLCASSLGGEHQPQHFGDGTRLSIL.

The chain uses TRBV5-4 and TRBJ2-7; 8 bases align to TRBD2. The CDR3 is 16 amino acids. Germline V gene lookup returns CDR1 SGHNT and CDR2 YYREEE (reference sequence). With 7 bases clipped from V and 1 base from J, the junction kept 13 bases outside the gene matches. The CDR3 DNA sequence: TGTGCCAGCTCCAAAGGGGCTAGCGGGCTTTCCTACGAGCAGTACTTC. Amino acids: CASSKGASGLSYEQYF.

J is TRBJ2-1 and V is TRBV5-6, with TRBD1 matching 10 bases. Germline V CDR1 and CDR2: SGHDT, YYEEEE. Trimming removed 6 bases from V and 4 bases from J; junction bases left unmatched: 10. This CDR3 comprises 16 residues. As DNA, the CDR3 is TGTGCCAGCACCAACACCGGGACAGGGGCTTACAATGAGCAGTTCTTC. The encoded protein is CASTNTGTGAYNEQFF.

The chain links TRBV5-1 to TRBJ2-5, with unresolved D. Germline values: CDR1 SGHRS, CDR2 YFSETQ. CDR3 size: 14 residues. Trimming pared 0 bases from V and 5 bases from J, leaving 11 bases between. The DNA of the CDR3 is TGCGCCAGCAGCTTGGGTCGGTTTCGGGAGACCCAGTACTTC. Its protein is CASSLGRFRETQYF.

J is TRBJ1-4 and V is TRBV4-2, with D possibly being TRBD1 (6 bases). The CDR3 runs 15 residues. Trimming left V 1 base short and J 0 bases short, with 6 bases between. Per germline, CDR1 LGHNA and CDR2 YNFKEQ. CDR3 coding DNA: TGTGCCAGCAGCCAAGGACAGGCAACTAATGAAAAACTGTTTTTT. Protein: CASSQGQATNEKLFF.

V gene TRBV27 combines with J gene TRBJ2-2; D possibly corresponds to TRBD1 (5 bases). The CDR3 has 16 residues. Germline CDR1 MNHEY, CDR2 SMNVEV (reference sequence). The V end lost 7 bases, the J end lost 1 base, and 16 bases lay between the germline ends. CDR3 DNA: TGTGCCAGCACCAACGCCCGGACAATGAACACCGGGGAGCTGTTTTTT. This codes for CASTNARTMNTGELFF.

The chain combines TRBV5-6 with TRBJ2-7; maybe TRBD2 (6 bases). The length of the CDR3 is 13 residues. The germline CDR1 and CDR2 sequences are SGHDT and YYEEEE. V dropped 8 bases and J dropped 3 bases, with 15 bases sitting between them. The CDR3 DNA reads as TGTGCCAGTGGAGGGCCCAACCTCTACGAGCAGTACTTC. Protein product: CASGGPNLYEQYF.

The rearrangement joins TRBV28 to TRBJ2-2; TRBD1 matches at 8 bases. Germline CDR1 is MDHEN and CDR2 is SYDVKM. The CDR3 consists of 15 residues. V gave up 3 bases and J gave up 6 bases; unmatched junction bases: 6. The CDR3 protein is CASSFGDRYPGELFF. The DNA of the CDR3 is TGTGCCAGCAGTTTTGGGGACAGGTATCCCGGGGAGCTGTTTTTT.

This rearrangement joins TRBV7-9 to TRBJ1-1, with 9 bases matching TRBD1. V shed 4 bases and J 5 bases; nucleotides not matched to a gene: 8. The germline V gene has CDR1 SEHNR and CDR2 FQNEAQ (reference sequence). The CDR3 is made up of 15 amino acids. CDR3 DNA: TGTGCCAGCAGCTCGCACAGGGGGCCGACTACTGAAGCTTTCTTT. Amino acids: CASSSHRGPTTEAFF.

As DNA, the CDR3 is TGCGCCAGCATAAAACAGGGGGCTGAAAAACTGTTTTTT. This gives the protein CASIKQGAEKLFF. The V call is TRBV10-1, the J call TRBJ1-4; TRBD1 matches at 9 bases. Looked up from germline, CDR1 is WNHNN and CDR2 is SYGVQD (reference sequence). CDR3 length: 13 amino acids. Unmatched junction bases numbered 4, after V lost 7 bases and J lost 7 bases.

This chain joins TRBV14 and TRBJ1-1; D unresolved. Looked up from germline, CDR1 is SGHDN and CDR2 is FVKESK. This CDR3 is 12 amino acids long. V was trimmed by 0 bases and J by 8 bases, leaving 7 bases between them. The CDR3 protein is CASSQDRLEAFF. CDR3 DNA: TGTGCCAGCAGCCAAGACCGATTAGAAGCTTTCTTT.

This chain uses TRBV5-4 with TRBJ2-1, with 8 bases identical to TRBD2. Germline assignment: CDR1 SGHNT and CDR2 YYREEE (reference sequence). The V gene end was trimmed by 4 bases and the J gene end by 2 bases; junction bases not matched to a gene: 5. This CDR3 contains 15 residues. CDR3 sequence (DNA): TGTGCCAGCAGCCAGGGACTAGAGCCCTACAATGAGCAGTTCTTC. Protein product: CASSQGLEPYNEQFF.

As to this clone: The junction differs from germline at one of its ends, possibly a read error. The V gene is TRBV19, the J gene TRBJ1-2, with 7 positions matching TRBD1. The CDR3 totals 15 residues. The V gene's germline CDR1 is LNHDA and CDR2 SQIVND (reference sequence). The DNA for the CDR3 is TGTGCTAGTACTCCCGGCCTCGACAGGGTCGGAGGCTACACCTTC. Translating gives CASTPGLDRVGGYTF.

The rearrangement links TRBV7-9 to TRBJ2-1; D uncertain. The CDR3 runs to 12 residues. Between the trimmed V and J ends, which lost 3 bases and 7 bases, there was a span of 7 bases. Looked up from germline, CDR1 is SEHNR and CDR2 is FQNEAQ (reference sequence). This chain's CDR3 is CASSLDGNEQFF. The CDR3 DNA follows: TGTGCCAGCAGCTTGGACGGGAATGAGCAGTTCTTC. The full variable domain, in which reference TRBV7-9 and TRBJ2-1 provide the parts outside the CDR3, is DTGVSQNPRHKITKRGQNVTFRCDPISEHNRLYWYRQTLGQGPEFLTYFQNEAQLEKSRLLSDRFSAERPKGSFSTLEIQRTEQGDSAMYLCASSLDGNEQFFGPGTRLTVL.

The chain employs TRBV7-3 and TRBJ2-1, with 12 bases aligning to TRBD2. CDR3 size: 12 residues. CDR1 is SGHTA, CDR2 FQGTGA, per germline. The ends lost 6 bases at V and 13 bases at J; junction bases unmatched: 4. The CDR3 nucleotides read TGTGCCAGCAGTTCTAGCGGGGGGGCCCAGTTCTTC. The encoded protein is CASSSSGGAQFF. Drawing the rest from reference TRBV7-3 and TRBJ2-1, the complete variable domain is GAGVSQTPSNKVTEKGKYVELRCDPISGHTALYWYRQSLGQGPEFLIYFQGTGAADDSGLPNDRFFAVRPEGSVSTLKIQRTERGDSAVYLCASSSSGGAQFFGPGTRLTVL.

The count of this clone is one. The chain has TRBV7-3 and TRBJ2-2; possibly TRBD1 for D (7 bases). This CDR3 comprises 15 residues. Germline V lookup: CDR1 SGHTA, CDR2 FQGTGA. The V end was cut by 5 bases, the J end by 4 bases, with 14 bases between. DNA of the CDR3: TGTGCCAGCAGCCCTCACAGGGGAGGCACCGGGGAGCTGTTTTTT. It specifies CASSPHRGGTGELFF. Variable domain in full (rest from reference TRBV7-3 and TRBJ2-2): GAGVSQTPSNKVTEKGKYVELRCDPISGHTALYWYRQSLGQGPEFLIYFQGTGAADDSGLPNDRFFAVRPEGSVSTLKIQRTERGDSAVYLCASSPHRGGTGELFFGEGSRLTVL.

This clone was counted a single time. V gene TRBV4-3 combines with J gene TRBJ2-6; D may be TRBD1 (5 bases). The V and J ends lost 4 bases and 0 bases respectively, with 13 bases between them. The length of the CDR3 is 17 residues. Germline V CDR1 and CDR2: LGHNA, YSLEER. The CDR3 nucleotides are TGCGCCAGCAGCCCGCAGGGAATTAACTCTGGGGCCAACGTCCTGACTTTC. Its translation is CASSPQGINSGANVLTF.

The chain combines TRBV5-1 with TRBJ2-5; D is ambiguous. Trimming took 0 bases from V and 5 from J, leaving 5 bases between them. CDR1 and CDR2 (germline): SGHRS, YFSETQ. The CDR3 is 12 residues long. As DNA, the CDR3 is TGCGCCAGCAGCTTGGGTCTGGAGACCCAGTACTTC. It is translated as CASSLGLETQYF. Filled out from reference TRBV5-1 and TRBJ2-5, the complete variable domain reads KAGVTQTPRYLIKTRGQQVTLSCSPISGHRSVSWYQQTPGQGLQFLFEYFSETQRNKGNFPGRFSGRQFSNSRSEMNVSTLELGDSALYLCASSLGLETQYFGPGTRLLVL.

This chain connects TRBV11-2 to TRBJ2-7; TRBD1 agrees at 9 bases. Looked up from germline, CDR1 is SGHAT and CDR2 is FQNNGV. The CDR3 spans 15 residues. V was clipped by 5 bases and J by 1 base; unmatched bases: 6. The CDR3 protein is CASSRQTGGSYEQYF. The CDR3 DNA sequence: TGTGCCAGCAGCAGACAGACAGGGGGGTCCTACGAGCAGTACTTC.

This chain connects TRBV3-1 (or the pseudogene TRBV3-2) to TRBJ1-1; no reliable D call. From germline, CDR1 is LGHDT and CDR2 YNNKEL (reference sequence). V lost 5 bases, J lost 1 base, and 8 bases lay in between. This CDR3 is built from 13 residues. Here the CDR3 DNA reads TGTGCCAGCAGCAGACGCCCGAACACTGAAGCTTTCTTT. It encodes CASSRRPNTEAFF.

V gene TRBV18 combines with J gene TRBJ1-6; D possibly corresponds to TRBD1 (5 bases). The V gene lost 6 bases and the J gene lost 5 bases, with 11 bases spanning the gap. The CDR3 totals 14 residues. Looked up from germline, CDR1 is KGHSH and CDR2 is LQKENI. CDR3 sequence reads: CASSQGLNNSPLHF. CDR3 nucleotides: TGTGCCAGCTCCCAGGGCTTGAATAATTCACCCCTCCACTTT.

The chain couples TRBV28 to TRBJ2-2; 8 bases line up with TRBD1. V lost 7 bases, J lost 0 bases, and 4 bases stayed unmatched. The CDR3 consists of 15 residues. The germline V gene encodes CDR1 MDHEN and CDR2 SYDVKM. In DNA, the CDR3 is TGTGCCAGCAAACTGACAGGGGCGAACACCGGGGAGCTGTTTTTT. This codes for CASKLTGANTGELFF.

The chain carries TRBV25-1 and TRBJ2-2; D gene unclear. This CDR3 is 15 amino acids long. V was pared by 1 base and J by 6 bases, with 12 bases between. Germline loops: CDR1 MGHDK, CDR2 SYGVNS. The CDR3 DNA follows: TGTGCCAGCAGTGAATTGGGCAGTCCGGCCGGGGAGCTGTTTTTT. Translated: CASSELGSPAGELFF.